This T cell receptor (beta chain) is drawn from a study of PD-1 blockade in classical Hodgkin lymphoma. The time point: cycle 4 day 1 (C4D1), after around six weeks of nivolumab. Every single patient, without exception, relapsed after autologous stem cell transplantation, and brentuximab vedotin exposure varied. TCRdb's table, derived via immunoSEQ multiplex PCR, lists solely in-frame clones and lacks some. The table shows 41,000 or so clones, with 55% to 70% occurring only once. This CDR3 has 15 residues. CDR1 is SGHDT, CDR2 YYEEEE, per germline. Trimming took off 4 bases at V and 6 bases at J, with 19 bases between the two ends.

The chain recombines TRBV5-6 with TRBJ1-2; D may be TRBD1 (6 bases). The sequencing here drew on peripheral blood mononuclear cells (PBMCs), taken before the fourth cycle of nivolumab. The receptor was derived from a human donor with classical Hodgkin lymphoma. The CDR3 DNA follows: TGTGCCAGCAGCGACTTGGGGGCACGGCGAGATGGCTACACCTTC. Its protein is CASSDLGARRDGYTF.